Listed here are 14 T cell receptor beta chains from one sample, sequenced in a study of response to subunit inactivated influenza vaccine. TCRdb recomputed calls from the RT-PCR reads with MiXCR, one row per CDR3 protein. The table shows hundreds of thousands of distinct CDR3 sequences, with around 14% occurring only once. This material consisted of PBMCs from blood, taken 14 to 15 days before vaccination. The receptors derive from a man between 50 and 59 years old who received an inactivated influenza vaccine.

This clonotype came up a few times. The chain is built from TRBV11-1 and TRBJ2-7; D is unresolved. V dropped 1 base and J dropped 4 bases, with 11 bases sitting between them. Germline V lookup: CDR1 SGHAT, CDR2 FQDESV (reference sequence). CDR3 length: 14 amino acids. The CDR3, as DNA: TGTGCCAGCAGCTTAGTGGCACGGCGATACGAGCAGTACTTC. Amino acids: CASSLVARRYEQYF.

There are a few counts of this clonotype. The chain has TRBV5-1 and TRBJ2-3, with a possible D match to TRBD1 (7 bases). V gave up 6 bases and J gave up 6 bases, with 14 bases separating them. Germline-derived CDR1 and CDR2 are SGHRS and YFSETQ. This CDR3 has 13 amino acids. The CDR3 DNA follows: TGCGCCAGCACGTGGGCAGGGGGGGATACGCAGTATTTT. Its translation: CASTWAGGDTQYF.

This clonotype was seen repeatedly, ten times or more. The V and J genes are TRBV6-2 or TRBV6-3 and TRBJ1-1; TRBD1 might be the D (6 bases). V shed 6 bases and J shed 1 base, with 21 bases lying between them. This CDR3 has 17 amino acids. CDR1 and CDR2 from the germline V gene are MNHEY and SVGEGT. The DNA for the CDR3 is TGTGCCAGCAGGGCCCCCCTCGGGGGGCTGAAGAACACTGAAGCTTTCTTT. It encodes CASRAPLGGLKNTEAFF.

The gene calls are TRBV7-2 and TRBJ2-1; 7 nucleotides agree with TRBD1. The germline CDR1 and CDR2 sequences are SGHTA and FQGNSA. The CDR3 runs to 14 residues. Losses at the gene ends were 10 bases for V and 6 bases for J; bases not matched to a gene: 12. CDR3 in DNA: TGTGCCACCACCAGGGACAGTTCGTCCAATGAGCAGTTCTTC. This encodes CATTRDSSSNEQFF.

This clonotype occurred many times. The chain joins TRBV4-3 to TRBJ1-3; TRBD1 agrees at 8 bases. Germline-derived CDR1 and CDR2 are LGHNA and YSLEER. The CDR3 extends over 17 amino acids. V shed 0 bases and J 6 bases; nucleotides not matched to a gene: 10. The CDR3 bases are TGCGCCAGCAGCCAAGATCCCGCGGACAGGGCAGTAAACACCATATATTTT. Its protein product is CASSQDPADRAVNTIYF.

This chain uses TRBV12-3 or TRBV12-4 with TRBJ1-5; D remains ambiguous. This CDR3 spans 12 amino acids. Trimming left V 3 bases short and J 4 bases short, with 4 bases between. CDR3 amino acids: CASSFRNQPQHF. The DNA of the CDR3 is TGTGCCAGCAGTTTCCGAAATCAGCCCCAGCATTTT.

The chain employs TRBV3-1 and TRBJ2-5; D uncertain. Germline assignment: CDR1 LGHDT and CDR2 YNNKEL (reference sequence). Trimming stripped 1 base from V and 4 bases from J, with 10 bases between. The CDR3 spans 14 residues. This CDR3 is CASSQGGSSETQYF. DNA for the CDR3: TGTGCCAGCAGCCAAGGAGGTAGCTCAGAGACCCAGTACTTC.

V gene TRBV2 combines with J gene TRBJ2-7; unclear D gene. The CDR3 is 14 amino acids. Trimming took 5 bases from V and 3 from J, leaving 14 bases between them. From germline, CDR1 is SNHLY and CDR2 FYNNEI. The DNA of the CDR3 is TGTGCCAGCAGTTTTAGATCTCTTTTCTACGAGCAGTACTTC. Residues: CASSFRSLFYEQYF.

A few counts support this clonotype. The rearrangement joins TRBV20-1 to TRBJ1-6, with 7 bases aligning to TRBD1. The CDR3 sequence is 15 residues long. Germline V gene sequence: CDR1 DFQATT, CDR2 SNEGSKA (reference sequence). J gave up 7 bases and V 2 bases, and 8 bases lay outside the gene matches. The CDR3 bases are TGCAGTGCTAGAAAACCGGGACAGACGAATTCACCCCTCCACTTT. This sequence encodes CSARKPGQTNSPLHF.

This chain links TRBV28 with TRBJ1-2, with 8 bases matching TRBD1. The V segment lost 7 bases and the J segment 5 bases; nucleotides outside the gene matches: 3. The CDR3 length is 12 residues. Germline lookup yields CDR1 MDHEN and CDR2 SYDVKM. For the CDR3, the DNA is TGTGCCAGCATGACAGGGGTATATGGCTACACCTTC. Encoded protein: CASMTGVYGYTF.

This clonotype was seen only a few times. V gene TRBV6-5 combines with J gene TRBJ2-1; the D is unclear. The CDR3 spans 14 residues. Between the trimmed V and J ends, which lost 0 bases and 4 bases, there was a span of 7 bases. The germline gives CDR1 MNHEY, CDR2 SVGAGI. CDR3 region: CASSYSIVYNEQFF. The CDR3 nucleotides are TGTGCCAGCAGTTACTCGATAGTATACAATGAGCAGTTCTTC.

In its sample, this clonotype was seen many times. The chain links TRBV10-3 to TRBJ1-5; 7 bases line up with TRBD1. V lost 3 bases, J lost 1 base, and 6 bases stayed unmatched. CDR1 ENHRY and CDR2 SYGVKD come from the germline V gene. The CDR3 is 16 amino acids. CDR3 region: CAISERDSKSNQPQHF. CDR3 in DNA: TGTGCCATCAGTGAACGGGACAGTAAAAGCAATCAGCCCCAGCATTTT.

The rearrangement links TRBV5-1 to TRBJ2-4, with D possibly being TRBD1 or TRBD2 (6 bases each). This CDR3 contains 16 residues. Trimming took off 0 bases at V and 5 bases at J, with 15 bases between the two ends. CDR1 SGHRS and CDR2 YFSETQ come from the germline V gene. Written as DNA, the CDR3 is TGCGCCAGCAGCTTGGAGGGGGTGGGGGGCGAAAACATTCAGTACTTC. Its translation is CASSLEGVGGENIQYF.

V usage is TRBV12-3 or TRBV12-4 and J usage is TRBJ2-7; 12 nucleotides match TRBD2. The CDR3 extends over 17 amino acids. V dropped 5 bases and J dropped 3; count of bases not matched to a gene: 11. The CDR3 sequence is CASSLGSSGGAGYEQYF. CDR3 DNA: TGTGCCAGCAGTCTAGGGTCTAGCGGGGGGGCTGGCTACGAGCAGTACTTC.